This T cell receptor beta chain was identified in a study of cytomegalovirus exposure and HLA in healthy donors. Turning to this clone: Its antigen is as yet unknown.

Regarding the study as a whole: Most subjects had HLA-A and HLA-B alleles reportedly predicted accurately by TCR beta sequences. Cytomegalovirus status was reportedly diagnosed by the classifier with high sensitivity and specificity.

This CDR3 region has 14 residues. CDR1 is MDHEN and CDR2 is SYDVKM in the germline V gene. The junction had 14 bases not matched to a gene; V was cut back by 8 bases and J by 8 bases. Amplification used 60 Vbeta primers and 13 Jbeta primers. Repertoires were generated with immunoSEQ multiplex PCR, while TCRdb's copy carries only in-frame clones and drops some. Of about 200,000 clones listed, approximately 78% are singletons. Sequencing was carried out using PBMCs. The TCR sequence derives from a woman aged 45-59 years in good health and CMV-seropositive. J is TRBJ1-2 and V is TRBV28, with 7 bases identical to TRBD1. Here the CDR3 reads CASQGGRGLRGYTF. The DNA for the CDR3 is TGTGCCAGCCAGGGGGGACGGGGGTTAAGGGGCTACACCTTC.